Detailed here is one T cell receptor beta chain. The antigen remains undetermined. The V gene's germline CDR1 is MNHNS and CDR2 SASEGT. The CDR3 consists of 14 residues. V was pared by 6 bases and J by 7 bases, with 7 bases of the junction left unmatched. The PCR made use of 60 Vbeta and 13 Jbeta primers. Method: immunoSEQ multiplex PCR; TCRdb's copy keeps in-frame clones and lacks some. The repertoire holds just over 200,000 clones, with around four fifths as singletons. This sample was taken from a study of cytomegalovirus exposure and HLA in healthy donors. Whole-study findings and limits: The HLA-A and HLA-B alleles of most subjects were reportedly predicted accurately from TCR beta sequences. In vitro data verified a few CMV-associated chains as specific for CMV antigens.

Material: PBMCs. This TCR came from a woman aged 40-49 years in good health and CMV-seronegative. This chain uses TRBV6-1 with TRBJ2-2; 8 nucleotides agree with TRBD2. The CDR3 region has the DNA TGTGCCAGCAGCCCCGGGCTAGCGGGCGGGGAGCTGTTTTTT. This sequence encodes CASSPGLAGGELFF.